Each of the 32 T cell receptor beta chains below was sequenced from the same sample in a study of control samples from healthy donors and cancer patients. Sequencing was performed with immunoSEQ multiplex PCR; in TCRdb, only in-frame clones are kept and a portion is missing. The sample consists of roughly 140,000 clones, about 93% of them appearing once. Sequences were obtained from blood. All receptors derive from a man aged 50-59 years in good health.

J is TRBJ1-3 and V is TRBV11-2; a weak D match, TRBD1 (5 bases). Deletions cut 5 bases from V and 10 bases from J, with 15 bases between. The CDR3 is made up of 13 amino acids. CDR1 is SGHAT, CDR2 FQNNGV, per germline. The CDR3 region has the DNA TGTGCCAGCAGCCCGACAGCCCGGGGGACCATATATTTT. Its protein is CASSPTARGTIYF. Together with reference TRBV11-2 and TRBJ1-3, the CDR3 gives the full variable domain: EAGVAQSPRYKIIEKRQSVAFWCNPISGHATLYWYQQILGQGPKLLIQFQNNGVVDDSQLPKDRFSAERLKGVDSTLKIQPAKLEDSAVYLCASSPTARGTIYFGEGSWLTVV.

J is TRBJ2-7 and V is TRBV29-1; D ambiguous. Between the trimmed V and J ends, which lost 8 bases and 3 bases, there was a span of 17 bases. Per germline, CDR1 SQVTM and CDR2 ANQGSEA. This CDR3 region has 13 residues. The CDR3, as DNA: TGCAGCCCCCGAAAGGTTGGTGGCTACGAGCAGTACTTC. This encodes CSPRKVGGYEQYF.

This clone was recorded a few times. This chain links TRBV19 with TRBJ1-5; tentatively, D is TRBD1 (5 bases). Trimming pared 11 bases from V and 1 base from J, leaving 12 bases between. CDR1 LNHDA and CDR2 SQIVND come from the germline V gene (reference sequence). The CDR3 has 13 residues. The CDR3 reads CASDRDSNQPQHF. As DNA, the CDR3 is TGTGCCTCTGACCGGGACAGCAATCAGCCCCAGCATTTT.

The chain combines TRBV4-2 with TRBJ2-3, with 7 nucleotides matching TRBD2. V trimming: 8 bases; J trimming: 3 bases; junction bases outside the gene matches: 5. Per the germline V gene, CDR1 is LGHNA and CDR2 is YNFKEQ. The CDR3 covers 13 residues. The CDR3 sequence is CASRASGTDTQYF. The DNA for the CDR3 is TGTGCCAGCCGGGCTAGCGGTACAGATACGCAGTATTTT.

The rearrangement uses TRBV7-2 and TRBJ2-4; TRBD1 matches 7 bases. The V gene end was trimmed by 5 bases and the J gene end by 0 bases; junction bases not matched to a gene: 10. CDR1 and CDR2 from the germline V gene are SGHTA and FQGNSA. The CDR3 consists of 17 residues. The CDR3 DNA reads as TGTGCCAGCAGCCTGATCCCGGGACAGCTAGCCAAAAACATTCAGTACTTC. Amino acid sequence: CASSLIPGQLAKNIQYF.

The gene calls are TRBV7-8 and TRBJ1-1, with D possibly TRBD1 on 6 matching bases. CDR1 and CDR2 from the germline V gene are SGHVS and FQNEAQ. With 1 base removed from V and 5 bases from J, the gap between germline ends came to 17 bases. The CDR3 has 16 amino acids. This CDR3 reads CASSLGRGREGTEAFF. CDR3 coding DNA: TGTGCCAGCAGCTTAGGACGGGGGCGGGAGGGGACTGAAGCTTTCTTT.

This clone was seen just once. V and J are TRBV7-9 and TRBJ2-7; the match to TRBD2 covers 8 bases. Germline CDR1 is SEHNR and CDR2 is FQNEAQ (reference sequence). The length of the CDR3 is 17 residues. V lost 1 base, J lost 2 bases, and 10 bases stayed unmatched. CDR3 loop: CASSLEVSSGSPYEQYF. The CDR3 bases are TGTGCCAGCAGCTTAGAAGTTTCTAGCGGGTCCCCCTACGAGCAGTACTTC.

The chain joins TRBV28 to TRBJ2-2; D uncertain. The germline CDR1 and CDR2 sequences are MDHEN and SYDVKM. The CDR3 has 12 residues. Trimming shortened V by 2 bases and J by 8 bases, and 6 bases separated the two germline ends. The CDR3: CASSLQLGELFF. The CDR3 DNA sequence: TGTGCCAGCAGTTTACAGCTTGGGGAGCTGTTTTTT.

The V call is TRBV6-5, the J call TRBJ2-1; 9 nucleotides align to TRBD2. This CDR3 has 15 residues. Germline CDR1 and CDR2: MNHEY and SVGAGI. J was trimmed by 3 bases and V by 1 base; bases with no gene match: 1. The CDR3 sequence: CASSYWREGYNEQFF. DNA for the CDR3: TGTGCCAGCAGTTACTGGCGGGAGGGCTACAATGAGCAGTTCTTC.

Comments on this clone: Other DNA sequences within the sample encode an identical CDR3. The rearrangement joins TRBV20-1 to TRBJ2-5; the D is unclear. CDR1 is DFQATT and CDR2 is SNEGSKA in the germline V gene (reference sequence). Trimming stripped 5 bases from V and 2 bases from J, with 6 bases between. This CDR3 has 11 amino acids. The chain's CDR3 is CSASRQETQYF. For the CDR3, the DNA is TGCAGTGCTTCCAGGCAAGAGACCCAGTACTTC.

In its sample, this clone was seen once. The J gene is TRBJ2-3, the V gene TRBV6-1, with D perhaps matching TRBD1 (6 bases). Trimming stripped 3 bases from V and 1 base from J, with 8 bases between. The CDR3 contains 14 residues. Germline loops: CDR1 MNHNS, CDR2 SASEGT. The CDR3 spells CASSEAGGTDTQYF. The CDR3 bases are TGTGCCAGCAGTGAGGCAGGGGGCACAGATACGCAGTATTTT.

This sequence joins TRBV9 and TRBJ2-1; TRBD2 matches at 7 bases. Trimming removed 4 bases from V and 6 bases from J; junction bases left unmatched: 10. Germline CDR1 is SGDLS and CDR2 is YYNGEE. This CDR3 contains 15 residues. CDR3 residues: CASSFSGLGVNEQFF. The CDR3 nucleotides read TGTGCCAGCAGCTTTAGCGGGCTCGGGGTCAATGAGCAGTTCTTC.

The rearrangement uses TRBV10-1 and TRBJ2-2, with D unresolved. The CDR3 consists of 14 residues. V shed 2 bases and J shed 8 bases, with 12 bases lying between them. CDR1 and CDR2 from the germline V gene are WNHNN and SYGVQD (reference sequence). The CDR3 here is CASSEPKAAGELFF. In DNA, the CDR3 is TGCGCCAGCAGTGAGCCCAAGGCGGCGGGGGAGCTGTTTTTT.

This sequence joins TRBV3-1 (or the pseudogene TRBV3-2) and TRBJ2-7; 7 bases match TRBD2. Trimming took 8 bases from V and 7 from J; bases not matched to a gene: 8. Germline-derived CDR1 and CDR2 are LGHDT and YNNKEL (reference sequence). The CDR3 is 12 amino acids. CDR3 nucleotides: TGTGCCAGCGGGGAGGGCAGACGGGAGCAGTACTTC. Protein: CASGEGRREQYF.

V is TRBV4-2 and J is TRBJ2-7; weak D call: TRBD2 (6 bases). V was pared by 0 bases and J by 3 bases, with 9 bases between. There are 14 residues in the CDR3. Looked up from germline, CDR1 is LGHNA and CDR2 is YNFKEQ. The CDR3 reads CASSQDLASYEQYF. As DNA, the CDR3 is TGTGCCAGCAGCCAAGATCTAGCGAGCTACGAGCAGTACTTC.

The rearrangement links TRBV20-1 to TRBJ1-4, with unresolved D. Germline V gene lookup returns CDR1 DFQATT and CDR2 SNEGSKA (reference sequence). CDR3 length equals 15 residues. The ends were cut back, 3 bases at V and 8 bases at J, with 19 bases in the middle. DNA of the CDR3: TGCAGTGCTAGTCCCCGTTCGGGTCTGGGGGAAAAACTGTTTTTT. Translated: CSASPRSGLGEKLFF.

The chain combines TRBV12-3 or TRBV12-4 with TRBJ2-1, with D maybe TRBD2 (5 bases). V dropped 3 bases and J dropped 14 bases, with 17 bases sitting between them. The CDR3 loop spans 13 amino acids. CDR3 coding DNA: TGTGCCAGCAGTTTTGCCCCGGAGGTAGCGAAGTTCTTC. This codes for CASSFAPEVAKFF.

The CDR3 nucleotides are TGTGCCAGCAGTGAACGGTCAGGGGTGATTAATACTGGGGCCAACGTCCTGACTTTC. Translated, it gives CASSERSGVINTGANVLTF. The genes are TRBV6-1 and TRBJ2-6, with D tentatively TRBD1 (6 bases). Between the trimmed V and J ends, which lost 2 bases and 2 bases, there was a span of 19 bases. Per germline, CDR1 MNHNS and CDR2 SASEGT. The length of the CDR3 is 19 residues.

The chain is built from TRBV5-5 and TRBJ2-5; TRBD1 is a possible D gene (5 bases). The CDR3 is 14 residues long. V was clipped by 2 bases and J by 4 bases, with 12 bases between them. Germline V gene lookup returns CDR1 SGHKS and CDR2 YYEKEE (reference sequence). CDR3 sequence: CASSFAGRIETQYF. Here the CDR3 DNA reads TGTGCCAGCAGCTTTGCAGGGCGCATAGAGACCCAGTACTTC.

The chain is built from TRBV2 and TRBJ1-5, with 8 nucleotides matching TRBD1. The germline gives CDR1 SNHLY, CDR2 FYNNEI. The CDR3 loop spans 16 amino acids. J lost 6 bases, V lost 4 bases, and 11 bases had no gene match. The CDR3 loop reads CASSAPGQGIGQPQHF. The CDR3 nucleotides read TGTGCCAGCAGTGCCCCAGGACAGGGCATTGGTCAGCCCCAGCATTTT. Full variable domain (outside the CDR3, taken from reference TRBV2 and TRBJ1-5): EPEVTQTPSHQVTQMGQEVILRCVPISNHLYFYWYRQILGQKVEFLVSFYNNEISEKSEIFDDQFSVERPDGSNFTLKIRSTKLEDSAMYFCASSAPGQGIGQPQHFGDGTRLSIL.

The rearrangement links TRBV1 to TRBJ2-7; the table's D gene call, TRBD2, was not cross checked with the DNA. TRBV1 is noted as a pseudogene. The CDR3 loop spans 18 amino acids. CDR3 region: CTTPAKVQLAGRSYEQYF. The CDR3 region has the DNA TGCACCACCCCAGCCAAGGTGCAGCTAGCGGGAAGATCCTACGAGCAGTACTTC.

J is TRBJ2-3 and V is TRBV5-1; D might be TRBD1 (5 bases). The CDR3 is made up of 15 amino acids. The ends were cut back, 0 bases at V and 2 bases at J, with 10 bases in the middle. Germline V gene data show CDR1 as SGHRS and CDR2 as YFSETQ. CDR3 nucleotides: TGCGCCAGCAGCTTGGTAGGGGCCAACACAGATACGCAGTATTTT. Its protein is CASSLVGANTDTQYF.

The CDR3 nucleotides are TGTGCCAGCACCCTCGACGGGACCTACGAGCAGTACTTC. Amino acid sequence: CASTLDGTYEQYF. The gene calls are TRBV6-6 and TRBJ2-7, with a tentative D call TRBD2 (5 bases). Looked up from germline, CDR1 is MNHNY and CDR2 is SVGAGI (reference sequence). This CDR3 is 13 amino acids long. With 7 bases removed from V and 2 bases from J, the gap between germline ends came to 12 bases.

The chain joins TRBV5-6 to TRBJ2-5, with D maybe TRBD2 (5 bases). This CDR3 is built from 15 residues. The V gene lost 1 base and the J gene lost 2 bases, with 12 bases spanning the gap. Germline-derived CDR1 and CDR2 are SGHDT and YYEEEE. CDR3 amino acids: CASSLLAGRQETQYF. The CDR3, as DNA: TGTGCCAGCAGCTTGCTAGCTGGAAGACAAGAGACCCAGTACTTC.

The chain recombines TRBV24-1 with TRBJ2-1; D may be TRBD1 (6 bases). This CDR3 has 16 residues. Germline CDR1 KGHDR, CDR2 SFDVKD. Trimming stripped 4 bases from V and 4 bases from J, with 16 bases between. DNA for the CDR3: TGTGCCACCAGTGACCGTCCACGGACAGTATACAATGAGCAGTTCTTC. Encoded protein: CATSDRPRTVYNEQFF.

V usage is TRBV4-2 and J usage is TRBJ1-3; D may be TRBD1 (6 bases). The V gene lost 0 bases and the J gene lost 0 bases, with 12 bases spanning the gap. This CDR3 spans 17 amino acids. CDR1 and CDR2 from the germline V gene are LGHNA and YNFKEQ. The chain's CDR3 is CASSQELTGDSGNTIYF. DNA for the CDR3: TGTGCCAGCAGCCAAGAACTGACAGGAGACTCTGGAAACACCATATATTTT.

The genes are TRBV21-1 and TRBJ2-1; TRBD2 reflects the table's D call only, with no check against the DNA. TRBV21-1 represents a pseudogene. This CDR3 is built from 14 residues. CDR3 coding DNA: TGTGCCAGCAGCAATTGGCGGGAGAGGGGTGAGCAGTTCTTC. As protein: CASSNWRERGEQFF.

This chain connects TRBV19 to TRBJ2-7; the D gene is possibly TRBD1 (5 bases). Germline V gives CDR1 LNHDA, CDR2 SQIVND (reference sequence). The V gene lost 6 bases and the J gene lost 1 base, with 16 bases spanning the gap. The CDR3 extends over 15 amino acids. CDR3 sequence (DNA): TGTGCCAGTAGCCACCAGGGTCAGGGATCCTACGAGCAGTACTTC. Its protein is CASSHQGQGSYEQYF.

The rearrangement links TRBV7-3 to TRBJ2-5; D is possibly TRBD1 (6 bases). The germline V gene encodes CDR1 SGHTA and CDR2 FQGTGA. Trimming cost V 2 bases and J 4 bases, with 11 bases left between them. The CDR3 loop spans 14 amino acids. The CDR3 nucleotides read TGTGCCAGCAGCTTAGTGGGGGCAGGAGAGACCCAGTACTTC. It translates to CASSLVGAGETQYF.

The chain has TRBV6-5 and TRBJ2-7; 13 positions match TRBD2. V lost 8 bases and J lost 2; bases outside the gene matches: 0. Per the germline V gene, CDR1 is MNHEY and CDR2 is SVGAGI. The CDR3 contains 13 residues. The CDR3 sequence is CASGTSGTYEQYF. Written as DNA, the CDR3 is TGTGCCAGCGGGACTAGCGGGACCTACGAGCAGTACTTC.

The V and J genes are TRBV28 and TRBJ2-2, with D possibly TRBD1 on 6 matching bases. CDR3 length equals 14 residues. Germline V gene lookup returns CDR1 MDHEN and CDR2 SYDVKM. Trimming cost V 6 bases and J 2 bases, with 10 bases left between them. CDR3 sequence reads: CASRTGQNTGELFF. The CDR3 DNA reads TGTGCCAGCAGAACGGGACAAAACACCGGGGAGCTGTTTTTT.

The rearrangement uses TRBV12-3 or TRBV12-4 and TRBJ1-1, with D unresolved. V was trimmed by 4 bases and J by 0 bases, leaving 6 bases between them. This CDR3 has 13 amino acids. The CDR3 bases are TGTGCCAGCAGTTGGGTCCTGAACACTGAAGCTTTCTTT. Protein: CASSWVLNTEAFF.